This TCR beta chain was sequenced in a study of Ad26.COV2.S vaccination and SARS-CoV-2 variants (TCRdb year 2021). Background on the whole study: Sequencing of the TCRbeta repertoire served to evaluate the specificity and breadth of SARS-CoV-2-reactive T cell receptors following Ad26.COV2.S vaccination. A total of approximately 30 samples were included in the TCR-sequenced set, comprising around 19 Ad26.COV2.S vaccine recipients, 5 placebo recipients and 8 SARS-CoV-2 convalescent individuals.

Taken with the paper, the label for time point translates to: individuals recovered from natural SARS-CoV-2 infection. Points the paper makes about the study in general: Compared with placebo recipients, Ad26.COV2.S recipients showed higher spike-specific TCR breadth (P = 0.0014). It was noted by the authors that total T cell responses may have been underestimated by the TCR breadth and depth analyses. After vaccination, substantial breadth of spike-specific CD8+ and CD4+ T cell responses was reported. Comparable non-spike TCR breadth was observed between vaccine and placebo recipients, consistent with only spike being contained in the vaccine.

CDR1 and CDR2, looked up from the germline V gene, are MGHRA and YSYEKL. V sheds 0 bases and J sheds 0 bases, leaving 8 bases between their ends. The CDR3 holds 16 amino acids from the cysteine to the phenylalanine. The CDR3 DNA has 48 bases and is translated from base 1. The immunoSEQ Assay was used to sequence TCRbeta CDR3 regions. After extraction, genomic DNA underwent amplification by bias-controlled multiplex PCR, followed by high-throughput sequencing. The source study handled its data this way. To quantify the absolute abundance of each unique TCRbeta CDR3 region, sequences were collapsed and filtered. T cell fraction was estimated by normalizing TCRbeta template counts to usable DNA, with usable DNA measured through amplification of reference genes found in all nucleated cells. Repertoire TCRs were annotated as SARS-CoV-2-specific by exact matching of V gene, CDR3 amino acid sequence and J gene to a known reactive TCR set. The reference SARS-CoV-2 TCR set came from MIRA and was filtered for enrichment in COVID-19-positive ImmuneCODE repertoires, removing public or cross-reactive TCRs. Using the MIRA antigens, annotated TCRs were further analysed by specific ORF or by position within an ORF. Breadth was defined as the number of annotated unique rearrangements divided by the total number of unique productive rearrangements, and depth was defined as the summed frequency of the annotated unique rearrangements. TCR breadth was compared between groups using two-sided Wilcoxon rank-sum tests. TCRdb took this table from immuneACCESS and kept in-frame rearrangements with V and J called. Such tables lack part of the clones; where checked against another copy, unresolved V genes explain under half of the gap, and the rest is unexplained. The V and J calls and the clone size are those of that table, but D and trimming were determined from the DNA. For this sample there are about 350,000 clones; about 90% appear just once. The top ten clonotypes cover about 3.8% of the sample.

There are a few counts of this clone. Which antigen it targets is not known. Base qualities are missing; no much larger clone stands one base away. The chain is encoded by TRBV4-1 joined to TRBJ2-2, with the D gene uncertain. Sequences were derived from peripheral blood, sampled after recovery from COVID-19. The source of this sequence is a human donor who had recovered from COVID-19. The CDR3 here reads CASSQDSRPNTGELFF. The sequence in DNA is TGCGCCAGCAGCCAAGATAGCAGACCGAACACCGGGGAGCTGTTTTTT.